Included here is one T cell receptor beta chain sequence, with context. The CDR3 spans 13 residues. Germline lookup yields CDR1 MDHEN and CDR2 SYDVKM. V was pared by 5 bases and J by 3 bases, with 11 bases between. Each recovered donor of Cohort 3 presented with two negative PCRs, clearance, or symptom resolution. The sample is drawn from a study of blood T cell repertoires in COVID-19. Sequencing was performed with immunoSEQ multiplex PCR; in TCRdb, only in-frame clones are kept and a portion is missing. The data hold roughly 300,000 clones, with more than 75% observed a single time. Sequences were obtained from PBMCs or T cells enriched from blood (not recorded which). The chain carries TRBV28 and TRBJ2-7, with unresolved D. This TCR came from a woman in her twenties or thirties who had recovered from COVID-19. The CDR3 region has the DNA TGTGCCAGCAGTCAAAACGGTCACTACGAGCAGTACTTC. It is translated as CASSQNGHYEQYF. Combining the CDR3 with reference TRBV28 and TRBJ2-7 gives the whole variable domain DVKVTQSSRYLVKRTGEKVFLECVQDMDHENMFWYRQDPGLGLRLIYFSYDVKMKEKGDIPEGYSVSREKKERFSLILESASTNQTSMYLCASSQNGHYEQYFGPGTRLTVT.